This T cell receptor (beta chain) emerged from a study of T-cell memory formation after mild COVID-19. J lost 4 bases, V lost 5 bases, and 3 bases had no gene match. The CDR3 extends over 13 amino acids. CDR1 SEHNR and CDR2 FQNEAQ come from the germline V gene (reference sequence). General study points: Day 15 to 85 contracting clones showed balanced CD4/CD8; later expanders leaned CD4+.

From the 5' RACE reads, TCRdb called clonotypes with MiXCR, one entry per CDR3 protein. The repertoire holds 430,000 or so distinct CDR3 sequences, with roughly 23% as singletons. This clonotype was counted a few times. Its antigen is not identified. Sample: PBMCs or a T cell subset sorted from them (not recorded which). The clonotype originates from an adult woman who had mild COVID-19 (a few samples of this study predate the infection). Cell type and time point are not known. V gene TRBV7-9 combines with J gene TRBJ1-2; TRBD1 matches 8 bases. CDR3 amino acids: CASSQGTGYGYTF. CDR3 in DNA: TGTGCCAGCAGCCAGGGGACAGGCTATGGCTACACCTTC.